Given below is one T cell receptor beta chain in context. Its target is not known. This CDR3 contains 15 residues. CDR1 is SGHRS, CDR2 YFSETQ, per germline. The V segment lost 0 bases and the J segment 8 bases; nucleotides outside the gene matches: 5. The data were produced by immunoSEQ multiplex PCR, yet TCRdb's version contains in-frame clones alone and is incomplete. The sample lists about 110,000 clones, 85% to 90% occurring once. This sample is part of a study of T cell responses to AZD1222 COVID-19 vaccine. Study findings and constraints: Regions left unmutated in variants are reportedly the target of nearly half of spike-specific TCRs. White British donors predominated, females outnumbered males, and clonal diversity was possibly underestimated.

The sample in question was peripheral blood, obtained on day 0 of AZD1222 vaccination. This clonotype was obtained from an adult in good health. This chain connects TRBV5-1 to TRBJ1-1, with TRBD1 matching 12 bases. The CDR3 spells CASSLVAGTGGEAFF. CDR3 DNA sequence: TGCGCCAGCAGCTTGGTTGCGGGGACAGGGGGCGAAGCTTTCTTT.